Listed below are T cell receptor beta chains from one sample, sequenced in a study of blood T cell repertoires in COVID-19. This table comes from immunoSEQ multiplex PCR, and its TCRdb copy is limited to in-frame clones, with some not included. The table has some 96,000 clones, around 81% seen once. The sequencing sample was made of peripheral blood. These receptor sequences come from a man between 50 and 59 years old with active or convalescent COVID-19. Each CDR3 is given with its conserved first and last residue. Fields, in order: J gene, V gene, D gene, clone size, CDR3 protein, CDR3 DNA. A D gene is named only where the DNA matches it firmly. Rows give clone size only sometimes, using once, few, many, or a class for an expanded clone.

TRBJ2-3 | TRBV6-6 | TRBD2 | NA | CASSPGTSGRASTDTQYF | TGTGCCAGCAGTCCCGGGACTAGCGGGAGAGCTAGCACAGATACGCAGTATTTT
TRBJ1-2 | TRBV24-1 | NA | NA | CATSRRGNGYTF | TGTGCCACCAGTCGGAGGGGCAATGGCTACACCTTC
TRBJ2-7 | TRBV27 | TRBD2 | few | CASSPSGSSYEQYF | TGTGCCAGCAGTCCTAGCGGTAGCTCCTACGAGCAGTACTTC
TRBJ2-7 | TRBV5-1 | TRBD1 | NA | CASSLGTGRTYEQYF | TGCGCCAGCAGCCTAGGGACAGGTAGAACCTACGAGCAGTACTTC
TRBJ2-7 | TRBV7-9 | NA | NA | CASSSQGSYEQYF | TGTGCCAGCAGTTCACAGGGTTCCTACGAGCAGTACTTC
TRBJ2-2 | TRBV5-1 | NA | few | CASSPLIVRNTGELFF | TGCGCCAGCAGCCCCCTTATTGTCAGGAACACCGGGGAGCTGTTTTTT
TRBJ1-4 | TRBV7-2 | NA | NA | CASSLAGPTNEKLFF | TGTGCCAGCAGCTTGGCGGGCCCAACTAATGAAAAACTGTTTTTT
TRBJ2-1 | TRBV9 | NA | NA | CASSVGRLVTNEQFF | TGTGCCAGCAGCGTAGGGAGACTAGTAACGAATGAGCAGTTCTTC
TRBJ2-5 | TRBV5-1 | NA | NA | CASSPGTPETQYF | TGCGCCAGCAGCCCCGGGACACCAGAGACCCAGTACTTC
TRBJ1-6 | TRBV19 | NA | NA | CASSAKQHSPLHF | TGTGCCAGTAGTGCGAAACAGCATTCACCCCTCCACTTT
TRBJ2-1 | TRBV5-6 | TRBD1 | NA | CASSLRQGSNEQFF | TGTGCCAGCAGCTTGAGACAGGGCAGCAATGAGCAGTTCTTC
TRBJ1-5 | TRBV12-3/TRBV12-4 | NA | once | CASNKQVGQPQHF | TGTGCCAGCAATAAACAGGTCGGTCAGCCCCAGCATTTT
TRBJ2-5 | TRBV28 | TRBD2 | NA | CASSLPRSGGGETQYF | TGTGCCAGCAGTTTACCCAGGTCGGGAGGGGGGGAGACCCAGTACTTC
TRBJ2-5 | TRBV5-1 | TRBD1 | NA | CASSLAGTGEETQYF | TGCGCCAGCAGCTTGGCCGGGACAGGGGAAGAGACCCAGTACTTC
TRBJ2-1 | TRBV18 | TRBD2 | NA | CASSPLSGSLYNEQFF | TGTGCCAGCTCACCCCTTAGCGGGAGCTTATACAATGAGCAGTTCTTC
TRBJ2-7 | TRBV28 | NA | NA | CASSSFYEQYF | TGTGCCAGCAGTTCCTTCTACGAGCAGTACTTC
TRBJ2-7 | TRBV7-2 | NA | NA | CASSPVAPTEQYF | TGTGCCAGCAGCCCCGTCGCCCCTACCGAGCAATACTTC
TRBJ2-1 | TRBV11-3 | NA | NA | CASSLDSYNEQFF | TGTGCCAGCAGCCTCGACAGTTACAATGAGCAGTTCTTC
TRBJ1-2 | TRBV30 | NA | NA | CAWSAGVGYGYTF | TGTGCCTGGAGTGCCGGGGTAGGCTATGGCTACACCTTC
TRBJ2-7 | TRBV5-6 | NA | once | CASSSNRLAGEQYF | TGTGCCAGCAGCTCAAACCGTCTCGCGGGCGAGCAGTACTTC